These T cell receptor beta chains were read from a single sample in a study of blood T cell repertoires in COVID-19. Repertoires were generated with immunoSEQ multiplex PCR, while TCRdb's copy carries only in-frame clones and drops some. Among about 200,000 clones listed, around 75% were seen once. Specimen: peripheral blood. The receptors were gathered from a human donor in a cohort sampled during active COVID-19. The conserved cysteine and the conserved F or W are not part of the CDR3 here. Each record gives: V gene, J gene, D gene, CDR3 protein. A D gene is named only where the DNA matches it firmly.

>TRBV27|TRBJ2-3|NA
ASGNRADTQY
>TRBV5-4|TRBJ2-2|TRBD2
ASSKGLAGDHTGELF
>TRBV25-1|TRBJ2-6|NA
ASSPIFQGSSGANVLT
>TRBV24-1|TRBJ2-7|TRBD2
ATSAAGGRHEQY
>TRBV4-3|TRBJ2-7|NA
ASSQGLRGPYEQY
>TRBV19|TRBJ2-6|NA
ASSIRSSGANVLT
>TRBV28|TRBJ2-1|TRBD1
ASSPPDRDNEQF
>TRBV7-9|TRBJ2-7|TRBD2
ASSLRVGGRSYEQY
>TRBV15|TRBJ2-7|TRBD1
ATSISDDRALYEQY
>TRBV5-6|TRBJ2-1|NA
ASSSITGNYNEQF
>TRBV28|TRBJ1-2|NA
ASSLNRVYDGYT
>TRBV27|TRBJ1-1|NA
ASSSDSGLGNTEAF
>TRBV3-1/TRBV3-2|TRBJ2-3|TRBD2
ASSQKGLAGTDTQY
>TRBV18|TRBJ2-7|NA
ASSPLATRGLREQY
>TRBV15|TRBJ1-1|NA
ATSKERQGNTEAF
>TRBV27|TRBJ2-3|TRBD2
ASSYSGTSGISTDTQY
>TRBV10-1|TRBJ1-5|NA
ASSEQGRDSNQPQH
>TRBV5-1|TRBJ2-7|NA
ASSLGGTYEQY
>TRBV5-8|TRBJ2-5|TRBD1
ASSLRGGREETQY
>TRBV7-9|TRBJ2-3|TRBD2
ASSLLAGGTYTQY
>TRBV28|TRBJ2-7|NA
ASSLGQSYEQY
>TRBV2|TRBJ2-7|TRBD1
ASRPGQGSYEQY
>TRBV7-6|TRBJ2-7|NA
ASSLAPYPSYEQY
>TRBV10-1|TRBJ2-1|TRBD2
ASGQPGLANNEQF
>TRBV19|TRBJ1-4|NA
ASSITSRREHEKLF
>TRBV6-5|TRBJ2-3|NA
ASSYSASAYTDTQY
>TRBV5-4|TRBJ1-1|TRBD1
ASSLDLGTGGLGTEAF
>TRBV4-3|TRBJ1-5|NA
ASSQEFVSNQPQH
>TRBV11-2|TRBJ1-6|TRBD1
ASTPGQGRTGSPLH
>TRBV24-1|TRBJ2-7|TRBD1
ATSDSGQQSSYEQY
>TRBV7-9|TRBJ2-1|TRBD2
ASSLAGGLAGSEQF
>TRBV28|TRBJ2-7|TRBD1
ASSYTQGAYEQY
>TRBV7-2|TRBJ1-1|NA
ASSPNRVNTEAF
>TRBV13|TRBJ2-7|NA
ASSPRDSRSYEQY
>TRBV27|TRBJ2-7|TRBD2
ASSSLAGAPLGHEQY
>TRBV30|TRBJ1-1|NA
AWSVRGNTEAF
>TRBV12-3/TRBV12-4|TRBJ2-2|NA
ASSFRNTGELF
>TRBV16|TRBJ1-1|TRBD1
ASRTGTGGKAF
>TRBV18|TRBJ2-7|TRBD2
ASSPEGLAGGSYEQY
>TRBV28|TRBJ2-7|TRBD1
ASSGQGAVMFSYEQY
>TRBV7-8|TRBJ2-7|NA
ASSLARDLMGEQY
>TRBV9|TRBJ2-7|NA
ASSATRGSTYEQY
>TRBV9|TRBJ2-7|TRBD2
ASNPDSGRAVYEQY
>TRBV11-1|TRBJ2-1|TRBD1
ASSKTGSSYNEQF
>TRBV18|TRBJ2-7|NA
ASSPSAGLSYEQY
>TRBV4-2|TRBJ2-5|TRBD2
ASSQEWSSGETQY
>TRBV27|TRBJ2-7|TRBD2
ASSPLAGDEHEQY
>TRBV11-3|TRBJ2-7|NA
ASSLRPGSHEQY
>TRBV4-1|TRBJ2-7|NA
ASSQIALGGGEQY
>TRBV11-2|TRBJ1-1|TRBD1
ASIRNRGGSTEAF
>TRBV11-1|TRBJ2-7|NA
ASSLGPPYEQY
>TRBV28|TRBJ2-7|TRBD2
ASGLAATYEQY
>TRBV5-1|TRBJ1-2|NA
ASSSTVYGYT